This passage covers 20 T cell receptor beta chains from one sample sequenced in a study of cytomegalovirus exposure and HLA in healthy donors. The primer mix had 60 Vbeta and 13 Jbeta primers. The data were produced by immunoSEQ multiplex PCR, yet TCRdb's version contains in-frame clones alone and is incomplete. The record lists 140,000 or so clones, of which the ten most abundant hold approximately 1%. Sequenced sample: PBMCs. The receptors derive from a male donor in good health and CMV-seronegative.

The gene calls are TRBV7-9 and TRBJ2-3, with 7 nucleotides matching TRBD2. The V gene end was trimmed by 0 bases and the J gene end by 6 bases; junction bases not matched to a gene: 6. The CDR3 totals 15 residues. Germline-derived CDR1 and CDR2 are SEHNR and FQNEAQ (reference sequence). The CDR3 reads CASSLARLAWDTQYF. CDR3 bases: TGTGCCAGCAGCTTAGCGAGACTAGCTTGGGATACGCAGTATTTT.

The chain couples TRBV30 to TRBJ2-1; TRBD2 matches at 14 bases. The CDR3 extends over 18 amino acids. Germline V CDR1 and CDR2: GTSNPN, SVGIG (reference sequence). The junction had 12 bases not matched to a gene; V was cut back by 2 bases and J by 6 bases. Here the CDR3 reads CAWSRTSGRYSGGNEQFF. CDR3 bases: TGTGCCTGGAGTCGGACTAGCGGGAGGTACTCCGGGGGCAATGAGCAGTTCTTC.

The chain employs TRBV6-1 and TRBJ1-5; D uncertain. CDR3 length equals 14 residues. CDR1 and CDR2 from the germline V gene are MNHNS and SASEGT. V dropped 4 bases and J dropped 4 bases, with 11 bases sitting between them. This chain's CDR3 is CASSGSRLNQPQHF. The CDR3 DNA is TGTGCCAGCAGTGGTTCTAGGCTGAATCAGCCCCAGCATTTT.

A word on this clone: An end of the junction does not agree with germline; a read error may underlie this. The chain uses TRBV20-1 and TRBJ1-2, with 8 nucleotides matching TRBD1. Germline V gene data show CDR1 as DFQATT and CDR2 as SNEGSKA (reference sequence). The CDR3 runs 11 residues. The CDR3 loop reads CSAREDRGPLF. As DNA, the CDR3 is TGCAGTGCTAGAGAAGACAGGGGTCCCCTCTTC.

The rearrangement links TRBV30 to TRBJ1-1, with TRBD1 as a possible D gene (5 bases). CDR3 length equals 12 residues. The V end lost 5 bases, the J end lost 1 base, and 8 bases lay between the germline ends. Per the germline V gene, CDR1 is GTSNPN and CDR2 is SVGIG (reference sequence). The CDR3: CAWAQGNTEAFF. In DNA, the CDR3 is TGTGCCTGGGCGCAGGGGAACACTGAAGCTTTCTTT.

The CDR3 coding sequence is TGCGCCAGCAGCGCGAACAGGGGGCCTAACACTGAAGCTTTCTTT. Amino acid sequence: CASSANRGPNTEAFF. This chain uses TRBV5-1 with TRBJ1-1, with TRBD1 matching over 9 bases. CDR1 SGHRS and CDR2 YFSETQ come from the germline V gene. V shed 4 bases and J 2 bases; nucleotides not matched to a gene: 6. The CDR3 is made up of 15 amino acids.

The gene calls are TRBV9 and TRBJ1-2; 8 nucleotides line up with TRBD1. CDR3 length: 20 amino acids. Germline V gene lookup returns CDR1 SGDLS and CDR2 YYNGEE. Trimming cost V 0 bases and J 3 bases; bases outside gene matches: 19. The CDR3: CASSVESSGDRGSRDYGYTF. The CDR3 DNA sequence: TGTGCCAGCAGCGTAGAATCTTCGGGCGACAGGGGATCCAGGGACTATGGCTACACCTTC.

V and J are TRBV18 and TRBJ1-5; D not resolved. V was clipped by 1 base and J by 3 bases, with 4 bases between them. Germline V gene data show CDR1 as KGHSH and CDR2 as LQKENI. The CDR3 spans 13 residues. CDR3 in amino acids: CASSPRVNQPQHF. As DNA, the CDR3 is TGTGCCAGCTCACCACGAGTCAATCAGCCCCAGCATTTT.

The chain links TRBV27 to TRBJ2-7; D not resolved. The CDR3 runs to 13 residues. V was cut by 8 bases and J by 5 bases, with 16 bases left in between. Germline lookup yields CDR1 MNHEY and CDR2 SMNVEV (reference sequence). The chain's CDR3 is CASQSRLNNEQYF. In DNA, the CDR3 is TGTGCCAGCCAGTCTCGTTTGAATAACGAGCAGTACTTC.

The chain links TRBV7-9 to TRBJ1-1; D unclear. The germline V and J ends were trimmed by 4 bases and 1 base, with 4 bases remaining between them. Germline V gene data show CDR1 as SEHNR and CDR2 as FQNEAQ (reference sequence). The CDR3 has 12 residues. The CDR3 sequence is CASSYTNTEAFF. CDR3 sequence (DNA): TGTGCCAGCAGCTACACGAACACTGAAGCTTTCTTT.

The rearrangement joins TRBV6-5 to TRBJ2-1; 15 bases map to TRBD2. In germline, CDR1 is MNHEY, CDR2 SVGAGI. The CDR3 runs to 15 residues. Trimming took 6 bases from V and 8 from J; bases not matched to a gene: 5. The CDR3 loop is CASRPWTSGRDEQFF. The CDR3 DNA is TGTGCCAGCAGACCCTGGACTAGCGGGAGGGATGAGCAGTTCTTC.

The V gene is TRBV7-9, the J gene TRBJ1-2; 8 bases line up with TRBD1. The CDR3 has 15 amino acids. In germline, CDR1 is SEHNR, CDR2 FQNEAQ (reference sequence). Germline trimming cut 0 bases from V and 3 bases from J; bases unmatched to any gene: 3. The CDR3 here is CASSLAQGADYGYTF. As DNA, the CDR3 is TGTGCCAGCAGCTTAGCGCAGGGGGCGGACTATGGCTACACCTTC.

This chain connects TRBV28 to TRBJ2-5; 9 positions agree with TRBD1. This CDR3 has 15 residues. V lost 11 bases and J lost 2; bases outside the gene matches: 12. The germline V gene encodes CDR1 MDHEN and CDR2 SYDVKM. CDR3 residues: CAYEDRGLWQETQYF. The CDR3 bases are TGTGCCTACGAGGACAGGGGTCTTTGGCAAGAGACCCAGTACTTC.

The genes are TRBV27 and TRBJ2-7, with D unclear. Trimming took off 5 bases at V and 5 bases at J, with 16 bases between the two ends. CDR3 size: 14 residues. Per germline, CDR1 MNHEY and CDR2 SMNVEV (reference sequence). The chain's CDR3 is CASSPRLESDEQYF. The CDR3 DNA follows: TGTGCCAGCAGTCCCCGTCTAGAGTCGGACGAGCAGTACTTC.

To note about this clone: This sample includes further DNA sequences coding for the same CDR3. The V call is TRBV28, the J call TRBJ2-3; 8 bases are a match to TRBD2. V trimming: 5 bases; J trimming: 3 bases; junction bases outside the gene matches: 4. The CDR3 extends over 14 amino acids. Germline V gives CDR1 MDHEN, CDR2 SYDVKM. CDR3 residues: CASSPRGGTDTQYF. CDR3 DNA: TGTGCCAGCAGTCCTCGGGGGGGGACAGATACGCAGTATTTT.

This chain's CDR3 is CASSLVGRRSNTGELFF. The CDR3 coding sequence is TGTGCCAGCAGCTTAGTAGGCAGGCGATCGAACACCGGGGAGCTGTTTTTT. The J gene is TRBJ2-2, the V gene TRBV7-2; D gene ambiguous. Germline V gives CDR1 SGHTA, CDR2 FQGNSA. This CDR3 comprises 17 residues. Trimming stripped 1 base from V and 0 bases from J, with 12 bases between.

This chain links TRBV19 with TRBJ2-5; possible D gene TRBD1, 5 bases. The CDR3 length is 15 residues. The germline V gene encodes CDR1 LNHDA and CDR2 SQIVND (reference sequence). V gave up 3 bases and J gave up 5 bases, with 16 bases separating them. CDR3 residues: CASSIKAGIVETQYF. DNA for the CDR3: TGTGCCAGTAGTATTAAGGCAGGGATCGTGGAGACCCAGTACTTC.

V is TRBV19 and J is TRBJ1-2; no reliable D call. The V gene's germline CDR1 is LNHDA and CDR2 SQIVND (reference sequence). This CDR3 comprises 12 residues. The CDR3 protein is CAARRAPYGYTF. For the CDR3, the DNA is TGTGCAGCGAGACGCGCCCCTTATGGCTACACCTTC.

The chain joins TRBV25-1 to TRBJ2-7; 7 nucleotides align to TRBD1. CDR3 length equals 14 residues. In germline, CDR1 is MGHDK, CDR2 SYGVNS. Germline trimming cut 4 bases from V and 6 bases from J; bases unmatched to any gene: 9. The CDR3, as DNA: TGTGCCAGCAGTGGGACCGGGACAGTAACCGAGCAGTACTTC. Protein: CASSGTGTVTEQYF.

V is TRBV7-2 and J is TRBJ2-2; TRBD1 matches 9 bases. CDR1 is SGHTA and CDR2 is FQGNSA in the germline V gene. CDR3 length: 19 amino acids. The junction had 13 bases not matched to a gene; V was cut back by 1 base and J by 4 bases. CDR3 sequence: CASSLVRSDRGLGTGELFF. The CDR3 DNA is TGTGCCAGCAGCTTAGTCAGATCGGACAGGGGCCTGGGCACCGGGGAGCTGTTTTTT.